The clone carrying this TCR beta chain was recorded at least ten times. Its antigen is not identified. TCR beta CDR3 amplification from genomic DNA was performed by two-round multiplex PCR. For every TRBV and TRBJ gene, a specific primer was used in first-round PCR. TCRdb re-called the multiplex PCR reads through MiXCR, storing one row per CDR3 protein. The sample consists of approximately 41,000 distinct CDR3 sequences, roughly a quarter of them appearing once. Roughly 6.3 milliliters of peripheral blood were drawn at each of two time points. The data are from a study of prognosis after radiotherapy for stage I lung cancer. For the study at large: The study deemed all of its non-small cell lung cancer patients medically inoperable.

Study results and limitations: Gene usage of TRBV and TRBJ reportedly differed between patients with and without metastases.

The CDR3 is made up of 17 amino acids. Germline assignment: CDR1 DFQATT and CDR2 SNEGSKA (reference sequence). This rearrangement joins TRBV20-1 to TRBJ2-3; D is ambiguous. Source: PBMCs, taken before or after stereotactic body radiation therapy (not recorded which). This receptor was identified in a donor of 50 years or more with non-small cell lung cancer. The CDR3 loop reads CSEILFGVIVGGVTQYF. CDR3 coding DNA: TGCAGCGAAATCCTCTTTGGGGTAATAGTGGGCGGTGTTACGCAGTATTTT.